The 21 T cell receptor beta chains listed next were all sequenced from one sample in a study of molecular identifiers for immune sequencing clone quantification. Each CDR3 protein is one row after TCRdb ran MiXCR on the PCR reads. The table records approximately 550,000 distinct CDR3 sequences, 20% to 25% of them present only once. The sample comprised naive CD8+ T cells from blood, with Jurkat cell RNA spiked in. As for subset: FACS-sorted CD8+CD4-CCR7+CD45RA+ naive T cells. Source of these receptors: a human donor in good health. Some libraries in this study had Jurkat cell RNA spiked in.

This rearrangement joins TRBV4-1 to TRBJ2-7; TRBD1 agrees at 10 bases. V was clipped by 4 bases and J by 2 bases; unmatched bases: 8. The CDR3 runs 16 residues. Germline CDR1 MGHRA, CDR2 YSYEKL. The CDR3 reads CASSPRLGTGAYEQYF. CDR3 in DNA: TGCGCCAGCAGCCCACGGCTGGGGACAGGGGCCTACGAGCAGTACTTC.

This clonotype was counted many times. This chain links TRBV11-2 with TRBJ2-1; TRBD1 is a possible D gene (5 bases). Germline V gives CDR1 SGHAT, CDR2 FQNNGV. The CDR3 totals 18 residues. Trimming removed 2 bases at V and 2 bases at J, with 19 bases between. The CDR3 region is CASSLWGGAFAAYNEQFF. The CDR3 DNA follows: TGTGCCAGCAGCTTATGGGGTGGGGCGTTCGCAGCCTACAATGAGCAGTTCTTC.

This clonotype was counted only a few times. Its ends do not fully match the called genes, so a read error is possible. The rearrangement joins TRBV28 to TRBJ2-1, with D maybe TRBD1 (6 bases). Looked up from germline, CDR1 is MDHEN and CDR2 is SYDVKM. This CDR3 is 16 amino acids long. This chain's CDR3 is CASSLTGRGWRNELFF. The CDR3 coding sequence is TGTGCCAGCAGCCTTACAGGGCGTGGATGGAGGAATGAGCTGTTCTTC. Full variable domain (remainder filled in from reference TRBV28 and TRBJ2-1): DVKVTQSSRYLVKRTGEKVFLECVQDMDHENMFWYRQDPGLGLRLIYFSYDVKMKEKGDIPEGYSVSREKKERFSLILESASTNQTSMYLCASSLTGRGWRNELFFGPGTRLTVL.

This clonotype appeared a few times. V gene TRBV27 combines with J gene TRBJ1-5; D call uncertain. With 2 bases removed from V and 6 bases from J, the gap between germline ends came to 8 bases. The length of the CDR3 is 13 residues. The V gene's germline CDR1 is MNHEY and CDR2 SMNVEV (reference sequence). The CDR3 DNA sequence: TGTGCCAGCAGTTTACGGTTTTCTCAGCCCCAGCATTTT. It translates to CASSLRFSQPQHF.

This clonotype was seen many times. The chain has TRBV6-2 or TRBV6-3 and TRBJ2-7, with D possibly matching TRBD2 (6 bases). The CDR3 has 14 residues. The V and J ends lost 4 bases and 3 bases respectively, with 13 bases between them. Germline CDR1 reads MNHEY; CDR2 reads SVGEGT. The CDR3 region has the DNA TGTGCCAGCAGTTTCGACGCGGGGTACTACGAGCAGTACTTC. Its protein is CASSFDAGYYEQYF.

This clonotype was counted at least ten times. This chain uses TRBV4-3 with TRBJ1-4; 8 bases line up with TRBD1. Germline trimming cut 1 base from V and 14 bases from J; bases unmatched to any gene: 15. CDR3 size: 16 residues. Germline V gene sequence: CDR1 LGHNA, CDR2 YSLEER. Here the CDR3 reads CASSQVGQGAVAALFF. In DNA form, the CDR3 reads TGCGCCAGCAGCCAAGTGGGGCAGGGGGCTGTCGCCGCCCTGTTTTTT.

Note on this clonotype: This may arise from a read error, as a much more abundant clone is one base away. The gene calls are TRBV30 and TRBJ2-7; 7 nucleotides line up with TRBD1. The CDR3 has 14 amino acids. In germline, CDR1 is GTSNPN, CDR2 SVGIG (reference sequence). Germline trimming cut 5 bases from V and 2 bases from J; bases unmatched to any gene: 9. CDR3 sequence (DNA): TGTGCCTGGGCCGAGACAGGGACGACCTACGAGCAGTACTTC. This encodes CAWAETGTTYEQYF.

The chain couples TRBV12-3 or TRBV12-4 to TRBJ1-5; no clear D gene. The V end was cut by 3 bases, the J end by 0 bases, with 12 bases between. This CDR3 is built from 16 residues. CDR3 sequence reads: CASSFGPHYSNQPQHF. The CDR3 DNA reads TGTGCCAGCAGTTTTGGTCCGCACTATAGCAATCAGCCCCAGCATTTT.

This clonotype has ten or more counts. The chain has TRBV6-6 and TRBJ2-1; TRBD2 matches at 11 bases. The ends lost 5 bases at V and 9 bases at J; junction bases unmatched: 12. The CDR3 totals 16 residues. Germline lookup yields CDR1 MNHNY and CDR2 SVGAGI (reference sequence). The CDR3 coding sequence is TGTGCCAGCAGTGAAACTACTAGCGGGAGTTATGGTGAGCAGTTCTTC. Translation gives CASSETTSGSYGEQFF.

Remarks on this clonotype: At one of its ends the junction is not consistent with the germline gene, which may arise from a read error. The J gene is TRBJ2-1, the V gene TRBV5-3, with TRBD1 as a possible D gene (5 bases). TRBV5-3 qualifies as an ORF whose function is uncertain. There are 15 residues in the CDR3. The CDR3 loop is CASSLDAGYNNEQFF. CDR3 DNA sequence: TGTGCCAGCAGCTTGGACGCAGGGTACAACAATGAGCAGTTCTTC.

This clonotype was detected many times. V and J are TRBV12-5 and TRBJ1-1; TRBD1 matches 7 bases. With V trimmed by 1 base and J by 4 bases, 6 bases remained unmatched. The germline CDR1 and CDR2 sequences are LGHNT and FRNRAP. There are 15 residues in the CDR3. Here the CDR3 DNA reads TGTGCTAGTGGTTTGGGGGACACAGGGGCCACTGAAGCTTTCTTT. Translation: CASGLGDTGATEAFF.

This clonotype was seen at least ten times. The V call is TRBV7-9, the J call TRBJ2-7; no firm D call. The CDR3 has 14 residues. Trimming stripped 4 bases from V and 2 bases from J, with 12 bases between. Germline loops: CDR1 SEHNR, CDR2 FQNEAQ (reference sequence). Here the CDR3 reads CASSSTIKAYEQYF. The CDR3 coding sequence is TGTGCCAGCAGCTCGACAATTAAGGCCTACGAGCAGTACTTC.

The chain carries TRBV14 and TRBJ2-7; 7 bases fit TRBD1. CDR1 and CDR2 from the germline V gene are SGHDN and FVKESK. The CDR3 spans 15 residues. The ends lost 0 bases at V and 2 bases at J; junction bases unmatched: 4. CDR3 amino acids: CASSQEVGTAYEQYF. The CDR3 region has the DNA TGTGCCAGCAGCCAAGAGGTGGGGACAGCCTACGAGCAGTACTTC.

This clonotype has at least ten counts. V gene TRBV5-1 combines with J gene TRBJ2-7, with D possibly being TRBD1 (5 bases). Trimming removed 2 bases from V and 3 bases from J, with 12 bases in between. In germline, CDR1 is SGHRS, CDR2 YFSETQ. The CDR3 is 14 amino acids. The CDR3 bases are TGCGCCAGCAGCTTCGCGACAGCGAGCTACGAGCAGTACTTC. This encodes CASSFATASYEQYF.

This clonotype was picked up many times. The genes are TRBV7-9 and TRBJ2-7, with D unresolved. Germline assignment: CDR1 SEHNR and CDR2 FQNEAQ (reference sequence). This CDR3 region has 13 residues. Trimming left V 3 bases short and J 0 bases short, with 6 bases between. The CDR3 bases are TGTGCCAGCAGCTTGTACAGCTCCTACGAGCAGTACTTC. Translating gives CASSLYSSYEQYF. Looking up the rest from reference TRBV7-9 and TRBJ2-7 gives the full variable domain: DTGVSQNPRHKITKRGQNVTFRCDPISEHNRLYWYRQTLGQGPEFLTYFQNEAQLEKSRLLSDRFSAERPKGSFSTLEIQRTEQGDSAMYLCASSLYSSYEQYFGPGTRLTVT.

This clonotype was observed a few times. The V call is TRBV11-2, the J call TRBJ2-3; D not certain. Germline lookup yields CDR1 SGHAT and CDR2 FQNNGV. V lost 0 bases and J 1 base, leaving 8 bases between the germline ends. This CDR3 has 15 amino acids. The CDR3 DNA follows: TGTGCCAGCAGCTTAGATATAGGCGGCACAGATACGCAGTATTTT. This translates into CASSLDIGGTDTQYF.

This clonotype occurred many times. CDR3 sequence: CASSPMGGSYEQYF. DNA of the CDR3: TGTGCCAGCAGCCCAATGGGGGGCTCCTACGAGCAGTACTTC. This chain links TRBV5-4 with TRBJ2-7; maybe TRBD2 (6 bases). V was cut by 4 bases and J by 0 bases, with 11 bases left in between. The CDR3 contains 14 residues. The germline gives CDR1 SGHNT, CDR2 YYREEE (reference sequence). The variable domain in full, with the rest retrieved from reference TRBV5-4 and TRBJ2-7, is ETGVTQSPTHLIKTRGQQVTLRCSSQSGHNTVSWYQQALGQGPQFIFQYYREEENGRGNFPPRFSGLQFPNYSSELNVNALELDDSALYLCASSPMGGSYEQYFGPGTRLTVT.

This clonotype was detected ten times or more. V usage is TRBV29-1 and J usage is TRBJ2-2; D is ambiguous. V dropped 4 bases and J dropped 0 bases, with 6 bases sitting between them. CDR3 length: 13 residues. Germline V gives CDR1 SQVTM, CDR2 ANQGSEA. The CDR3 DNA follows: TGCAGCGTTGGGCTGGCGAACACCGGGGAGCTGTTTTTT. Translating it yields CSVGLANTGELFF.

This clonotype was observed once. The CDR3 does not end in the conserved phenylalanine or tryptophan, so this is likely a read error. The CDR3 sequence: CASNPGQGTEQYL. The DNA of the CDR3 is TGTGCCAGCAACCCCGGCCAGGGAACCGAGCAGTACCTC. J is TRBJ2-7 and V is TRBV7-9, with TRBD1 as a possible D gene (5 bases). The CDR3 length is 13 residues. V lost 7 bases to trimming and J lost 6 bases, with 16 bases between them. CDR1 is SEHNR and CDR2 is FQNEAQ in the germline V gene (reference sequence).

The chain recombines TRBV12-3 or TRBV12-4 with TRBJ2-7; 7 bases fit TRBD1. This CDR3 comprises 14 residues. Unmatched junction bases numbered 7, after V lost 6 bases and J lost 2 bases. CDR3 DNA: TGTGCCAGCAGCACAGGGGACGGGGCCTACGAGCAGTACTTC. This encodes CASSTGDGAYEQYF.

This clonotype was recorded many times. J is TRBJ2-6 and V is TRBV6-2 or TRBV6-3, with D perhaps TRBD1 or TRBD2 (6 bases each). The CDR3 sequence is 14 residues long. Trimming pared 5 bases from V and 12 bases from J, leaving 17 bases between. Germline V gene sequence: CDR1 MNHEY, CDR2 SVGEGT. CDR3: CASSPKGGLFVLTF. The DNA of the CDR3 is TGTGCCAGCAGTCCAAAAGGGGGGCTATTCGTCCTGACTTTC.